Listed below are T cell receptor beta chains from one sample, sequenced in a study of blood T cell repertoires in COVID-19. Profiled with immunoSEQ multiplex PCR; TCRdb holds only in-frame clones, not every one. This table has about 190,000 clones, over 80% appearing once. Sequencing used peripheral blood. The receptors come from a woman aged 40 to 50 with acute or convalescent COVID-19. CDR3s include the opening cysteine and the closing phenylalanine or tryptophan. D genes are given only for firm matches. Clone size is not always given. Where it is, it says once, few, many or a class for expanded clones.

abundance | d_gene | j_gene | len | v_gene | CDR3aa | CDR3nt
NA | TRBD2 | TRBJ2-7 | 15 | TRBV27 | CASSLTLAGLYEQYF | TGTGCCAGCAGTTTAACTCTAGCGGGACTCTACGAGCAGTACTTC
NA | NA | TRBJ2-1 | 16 | TRBV5-1 | CASSRNPGESYNEQFF | TGCGCCAGCAGCCGAAACCCAGGGGAATCCTACAATGAGCAGTTCTTC
NA | NA | TRBJ1-5 | 15 | TRBV6-6 | CASRPGEVSNQPQHF | TGTGCCAGCAGACCCGGGGAGGTTAGCAATCAGCCCCAGCATTTT
NA | NA | TRBJ1-4 | 12 | TRBV30 | CAWSVLREKLFF | TGTGCCTGGAGTGTACTGAGGGAAAAACTGTTTTTT
NA | NA | TRBJ2-6 | 20 | TRBV3-1/TRBV3-2 | CASSQVQIRGTYPGANVLTF | TGTGCCAGCAGCCAAGTACAGATCAGGGGGACTTATCCTGGGGCCAACGTCCTGACTTTC
NA | TRBD2 | TRBJ2-1 | 16 | TRBV27 | CASSWPTSGSYNEQFF | TGTGCCAGCAGTTGGCCTACTAGCGGATCCTACAATGAGCAGTTCTTC
NA | NA | TRBJ1-2 | 13 | TRBV12-3/TRBV12-4 | CASSGTTVRGYTF | TGTGCCAGTAGCGGGACGACTGTGCGTGGCTACACCTTC
NA | NA | TRBJ2-2 | 11 | TRBV6-5 | CASSGAGELFF | TGTGCCAGCAGCGGGGCCGGGGAGCTGTTTTTT
NA | NA | TRBJ2-7 | 13 | TRBV28 | CASSSGGGNEQYF | TGTGCCAGCAGTTCCGGAGGCGGGAACGAGCAGTACTTC
NA | NA | TRBJ2-5 | 17 | TRBV28 | CASLFILNRVSVETQYF | TGTGCCAGCCTTTTCATCCTCAACAGGGTCTCCGTCGAGACCCAGTACTTC
NA | NA | TRBJ1-5 | 17 | TRBV4-1 | CASSHPDGEISNQPQHF | TGCGCCAGCAGCCATCCCGACGGGGAGATTAGCAATCAGCCCCAGCATTTT
NA | NA | TRBJ2-7 | 14 | TRBV7-2 | CASSYAEGPYEQYF | TGTGCCAGCAGTTACGCCGAGGGTCCCTACGAGCAGTACTTC
NA | TRBD2 | TRBJ2-7 | 16 | TRBV5-6 | CASSLAQREGRYEQYF | TGTGCCAGCAGCTTGGCTCAGCGGGAGGGCCGGTACGAGCAGTACTTC
NA | TRBD2 | TRBJ2-3 | 18 | TRBV3-1/TRBV3-2 | CASSQGGPSSGSGDTQYF | TGTGCCAGCAGCCAAGGGGGACCCTCTAGCGGGAGCGGGGATACGCAGTATTTT
NA | NA | TRBJ1-2 | 16 | TRBV18 | CASSPSPARGSPGYTF | TGTGCCAGCTCACCTTCCCCCGCCCGGGGGAGCCCTGGCTACACCTTC
NA | NA | TRBJ2-1 | 16 | TRBV14 | CASSQDLGGSYNEQFF | TGTGCCAGCAGCCAAGATTTAGGGGGCTCCTACAATGAGCAGTTCTTC
NA | TRBD2 | TRBJ2-1 | 15 | TRBV3-1/TRBV3-2 | CASWSRAGGKDEQFF | TGTGCCAGTTGGTCGCGAGCGGGAGGGAAGGATGAGCAGTTCTTC
NA | NA | TRBJ2-3 | 15 | TRBV29-1 | CSVGGVWGHTDTQYF | TGCAGCGTTGGGGGGGTTTGGGGCCACACAGATACGCAGTATTTT
NA | NA | TRBJ1-1 | 13 | TRBV12-3/TRBV12-4 | CASSDEMNTEAFF | TGTGCCAGCAGCGATGAGATGAACACTGAAGCTTTCTTT
NA | NA | TRBJ1-2 | 18 | TRBV4-1 | CASSQDLGARGGEYGYTF | TGCGCCAGCAGCCAAGACCTCGGTGCCCGAGGGGGTGAATATGGCTACACCTTC
NA | TRBD1 | TRBJ1-1 | 14 | TRBV27 | CASSRTGGLTEAFF | TGTGCCAGCAGCCGGACAGGTGGTCTCACTGAAGCTTTCTTT
few | NA | TRBJ1-6 | 15 | TRBV7-2 | CASLSGRGSNSPLHF | TGTGCCAGCCTCTCGGGTCGAGGCTCGAATTCACCCCTCCACTTT
few | TRBD1 | TRBJ2-7 | 16 | TRBV5-1 | CASSLDREPERREQYF | TGCGCCAGCAGCTTAGACAGGGAGCCCGAGCGACGCGAGCAGTACTTC
once | TRBD2 | TRBJ2-2 | 15 | TRBV27 | CASSLVLALPGELFF | TGTGCCAGCAGTTTAGTACTAGCGTTACCCGGGGAGCTGTTTTTT
NA | NA | TRBJ1-5 | 18 | TRBV5-6 | CASSLKAADFYSNQPQHF | TGTGCCAGCAGCTTGAAGGCGGCAGATTTCTATAGCAATCAGCCCCAGCATTTT
once | NA | TRBJ2-1 | 13 | TRBV27 | CASSSGTHNEQFF | TGTGCCAGCAGTTCCGGGACACACAATGAGCAGTTCTTC
NA | TRBD2 | TRBJ2-7 | 17 | TRBV5-1 | CASSLGSGGSASYEQYF | TGCGCCAGCAGCTTGGGATCGGGGGGGTCCGCCTCCTACGAGCAGTACTTC
few | TRBD1 | TRBJ2-7 | 12 | TRBV10-1 | CASGTGVHEQYF | TGCGCCAGCGGTACAGGGGTCCACGAGCAGTACTTC
NA | NA | TRBJ1-6 | 13 | TRBV30 | CAWSVGGGSPLHF | TGTGCCTGGAGTGTAGGGGGGGGATCACCCCTCCACTTT
NA | NA | TRBJ1-6 | 16 | TRBV28 | CASSLGRGGSDSPLHF | TGTGCCAGCAGCCTGGGTCGGGGGGGGTCGGATTCACCCCTCCACTTT
NA | TRBD1 | TRBJ2-7 | 15 | TRBV6-5 | CASRRGQPSSYEQYF | TGTGCCAGCAGACGGGGACAGCCGAGCTCCTACGAGCAGTACTTC
once | NA | TRBJ2-2 | 15 | TRBV5-1 | CASSLDTAKTGELFF | TGCGCCAGCAGCTTGGATACCGCTAAGACCGGGGAGCTGTTTTTT
NA | TRBD1 | TRBJ2-3 | 13 | TRBV25-1 | CASSVSGGDTQYF | TGTGCCAGCAGTGTATCAGGGGGAGATACGCAGTATTTT
NA | NA | TRBJ2-7 | 15 | TRBV3-1/TRBV3-2 | CASTRGTTGSYEQYF | TGTGCCAGCACCCGAGGGACTACAGGGAGCTACGAGCAGTACTTC
NA | NA | TRBJ1-4 | 12 | TRBV9 | CASSASGEKLFF | TGTGCCAGCAGCGCCTCCGGTGAAAAACTGTTTTTT